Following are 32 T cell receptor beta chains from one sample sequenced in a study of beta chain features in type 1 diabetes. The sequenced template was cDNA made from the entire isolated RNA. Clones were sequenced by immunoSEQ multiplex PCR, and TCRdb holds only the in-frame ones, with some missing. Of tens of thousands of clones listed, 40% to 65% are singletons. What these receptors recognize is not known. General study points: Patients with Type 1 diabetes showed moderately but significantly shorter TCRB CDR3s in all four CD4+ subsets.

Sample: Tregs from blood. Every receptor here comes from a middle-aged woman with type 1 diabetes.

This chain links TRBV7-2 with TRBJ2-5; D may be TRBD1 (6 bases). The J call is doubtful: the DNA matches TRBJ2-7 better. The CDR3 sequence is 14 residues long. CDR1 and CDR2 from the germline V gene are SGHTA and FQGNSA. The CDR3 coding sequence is TGTGCCAGTGGGGGTCAGGGGAGCTCCTACGAGCAGTACTTC. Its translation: CASGGQGSSYEQYF.

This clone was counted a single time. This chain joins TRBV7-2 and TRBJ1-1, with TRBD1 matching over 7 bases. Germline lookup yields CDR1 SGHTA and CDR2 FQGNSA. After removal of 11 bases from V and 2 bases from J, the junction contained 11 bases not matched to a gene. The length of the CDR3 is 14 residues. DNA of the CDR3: TGTGCCTCCCTCGGTGGACAGGCCAACACTGAAGCTTTCTTT. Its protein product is CASLGGQANTEAFF.

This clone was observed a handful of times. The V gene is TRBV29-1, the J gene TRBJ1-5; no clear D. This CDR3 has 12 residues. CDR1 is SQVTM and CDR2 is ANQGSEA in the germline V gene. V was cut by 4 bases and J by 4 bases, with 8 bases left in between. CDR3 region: CSVVPTNQPQHF. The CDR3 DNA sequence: TGCAGCGTTGTCCCTACTAATCAGCCCCAGCATTTT.

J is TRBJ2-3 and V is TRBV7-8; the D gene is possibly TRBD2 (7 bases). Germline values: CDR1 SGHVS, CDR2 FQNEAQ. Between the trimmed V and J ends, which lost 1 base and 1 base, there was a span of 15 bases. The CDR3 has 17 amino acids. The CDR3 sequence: CASSLEGGGWRTDTQYF. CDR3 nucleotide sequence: TGTGCCAGCAGCTTAGAAGGGGGAGGGTGGCGCACAGATACGCAGTATTTT. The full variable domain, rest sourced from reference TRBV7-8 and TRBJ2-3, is GAGVSQSPRYKVAKRGQDVALRCDPISGHVSLFWYQQALGQGPEFLTYFQNEAQLDKSGLPSDRFFAERPEGSVSTLKIQRTQQEDSAVYLCASSLEGGGWRTDTQYFGPGTRLTVL.

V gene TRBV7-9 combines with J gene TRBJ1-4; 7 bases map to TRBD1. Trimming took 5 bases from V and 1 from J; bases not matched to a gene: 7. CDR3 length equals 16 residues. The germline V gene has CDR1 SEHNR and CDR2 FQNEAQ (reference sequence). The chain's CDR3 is CASSDLNRGTNEKLFF. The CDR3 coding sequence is TGTGCCAGCAGCGACCTTAACAGGGGAACTAATGAAAAACTGTTTTTT.

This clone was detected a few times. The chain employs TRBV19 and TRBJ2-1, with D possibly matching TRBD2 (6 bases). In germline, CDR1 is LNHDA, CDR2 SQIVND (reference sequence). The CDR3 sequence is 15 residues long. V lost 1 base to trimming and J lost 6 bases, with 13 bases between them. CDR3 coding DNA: TGTGCCAGTAGTATAGCGGGGGTCCGTATCAATGAGCAGTTCTTC. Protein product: CASSIAGVRINEQFF.

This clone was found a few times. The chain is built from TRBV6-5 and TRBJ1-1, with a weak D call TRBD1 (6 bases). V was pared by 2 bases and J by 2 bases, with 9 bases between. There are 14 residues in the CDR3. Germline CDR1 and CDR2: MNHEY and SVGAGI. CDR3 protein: CASSYGTKNTEAFF. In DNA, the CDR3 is TGTGCCAGCAGTTACGGGACAAAAAACACTGAAGCTTTCTTT.

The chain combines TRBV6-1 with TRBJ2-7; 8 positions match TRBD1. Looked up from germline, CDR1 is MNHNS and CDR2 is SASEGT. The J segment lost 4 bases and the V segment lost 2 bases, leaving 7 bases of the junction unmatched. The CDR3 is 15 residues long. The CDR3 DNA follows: TGTGCCAGCAGTGAAACAGGGGGTTACCCTTACGAGCAGTACTTC. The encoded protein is CASSETGGYPYEQYF.

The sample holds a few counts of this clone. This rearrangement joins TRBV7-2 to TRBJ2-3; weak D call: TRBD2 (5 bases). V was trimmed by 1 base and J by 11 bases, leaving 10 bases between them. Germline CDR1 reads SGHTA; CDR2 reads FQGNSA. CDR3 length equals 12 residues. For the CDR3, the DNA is TGTGCCAGCAGCTTAGACGTAGAGGGGCAGTATTTT. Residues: CASSLDVEGQYF.

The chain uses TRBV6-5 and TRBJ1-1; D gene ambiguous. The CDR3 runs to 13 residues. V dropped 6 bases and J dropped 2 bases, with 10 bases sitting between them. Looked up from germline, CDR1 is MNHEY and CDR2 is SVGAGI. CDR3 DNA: TGTGCCAGCAGCTTCGCAGTAAACACTGAAGCTTTCTTT. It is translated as CASSFAVNTEAFF.

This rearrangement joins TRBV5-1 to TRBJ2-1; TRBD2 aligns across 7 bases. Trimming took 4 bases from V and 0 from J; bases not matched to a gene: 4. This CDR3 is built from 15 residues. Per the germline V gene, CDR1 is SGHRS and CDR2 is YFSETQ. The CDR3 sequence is CASSLSGDSYNEQFF. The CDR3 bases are TGCGCCAGCAGCCTGAGCGGGGACTCCTACAATGAGCAGTTCTTC.

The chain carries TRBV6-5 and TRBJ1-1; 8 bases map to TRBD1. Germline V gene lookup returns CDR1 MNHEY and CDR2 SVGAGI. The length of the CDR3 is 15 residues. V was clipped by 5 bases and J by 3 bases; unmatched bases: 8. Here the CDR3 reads CASSMDRAIDTEAFF. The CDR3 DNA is TGTGCCAGCAGTATGGACAGGGCTATTGACACTGAAGCTTTCTTT.

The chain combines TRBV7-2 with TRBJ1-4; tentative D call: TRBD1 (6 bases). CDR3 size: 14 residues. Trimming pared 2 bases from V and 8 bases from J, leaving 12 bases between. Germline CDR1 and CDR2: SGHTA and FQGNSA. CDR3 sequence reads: CASSLRGAGEKLFF. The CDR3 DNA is TGTGCCAGCAGCTTACGGGGGGCTGGAGAAAAACTGTTTTTT.

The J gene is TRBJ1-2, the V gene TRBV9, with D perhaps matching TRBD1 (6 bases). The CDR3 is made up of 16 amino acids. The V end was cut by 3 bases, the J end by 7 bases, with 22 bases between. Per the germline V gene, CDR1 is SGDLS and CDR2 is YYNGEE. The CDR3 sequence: CASSAFVRGARGGYTF. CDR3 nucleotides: TGTGCCAGCAGCGCTTTTGTCAGGGGCGCTAGAGGTGGCTACACCTTC.

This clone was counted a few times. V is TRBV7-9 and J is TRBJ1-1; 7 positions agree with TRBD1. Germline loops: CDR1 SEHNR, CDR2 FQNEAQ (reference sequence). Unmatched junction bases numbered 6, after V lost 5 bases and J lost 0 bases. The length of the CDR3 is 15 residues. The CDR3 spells CASSPGGTVNTEAFF. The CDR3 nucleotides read TGTGCCAGCAGCCCAGGGGGGACGGTGAACACTGAAGCTTTCTTT.

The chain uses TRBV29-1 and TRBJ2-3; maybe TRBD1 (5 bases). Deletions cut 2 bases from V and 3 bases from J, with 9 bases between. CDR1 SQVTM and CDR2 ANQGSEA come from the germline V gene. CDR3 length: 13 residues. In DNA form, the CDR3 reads TGCAGCGTTGAATTCCAGGGAACAGATACGCAGTATTTT. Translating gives CSVEFQGTDTQYF.

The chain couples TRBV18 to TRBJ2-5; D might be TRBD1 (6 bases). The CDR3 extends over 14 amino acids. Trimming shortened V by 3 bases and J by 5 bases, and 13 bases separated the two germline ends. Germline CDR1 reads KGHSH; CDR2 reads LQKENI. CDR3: CASSPTGSGETQYF. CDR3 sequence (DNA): TGTGCCAGCTCACCCACAGGGTCGGGGGAGACCCAGTACTTC.

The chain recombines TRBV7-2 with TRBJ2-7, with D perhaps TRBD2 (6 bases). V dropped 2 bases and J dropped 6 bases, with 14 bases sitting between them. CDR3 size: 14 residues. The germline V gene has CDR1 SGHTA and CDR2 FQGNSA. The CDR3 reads CASSLSAGRAEQYF. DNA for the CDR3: TGTGCCAGCAGCTTAAGCGCCGGGAGAGCCGAGCAGTACTTC.

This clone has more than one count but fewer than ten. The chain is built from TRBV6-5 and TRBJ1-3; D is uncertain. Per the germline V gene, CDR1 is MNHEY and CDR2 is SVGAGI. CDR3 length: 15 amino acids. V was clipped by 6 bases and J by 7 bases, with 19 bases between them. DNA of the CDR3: TGTGCCAGCAGGCCCCCCGGGCCTCGAGGGAACACCATATATTTT. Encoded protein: CASRPPGPRGNTIYF.

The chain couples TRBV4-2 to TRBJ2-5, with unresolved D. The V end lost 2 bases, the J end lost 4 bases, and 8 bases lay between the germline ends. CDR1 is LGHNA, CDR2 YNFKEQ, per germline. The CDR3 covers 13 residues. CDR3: CASSQSRAETQYF. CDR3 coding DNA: TGTGCCAGCAGCCAAAGTCGAGCAGAGACCCAGTACTTC.

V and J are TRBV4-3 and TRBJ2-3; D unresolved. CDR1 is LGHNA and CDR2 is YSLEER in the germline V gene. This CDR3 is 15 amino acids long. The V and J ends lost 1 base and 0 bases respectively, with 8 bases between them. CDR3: CASSQARTSTDTQYF. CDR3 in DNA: TGCGCCAGCAGCCAAGCCCGCACTAGCACAGATACGCAGTATTTT.

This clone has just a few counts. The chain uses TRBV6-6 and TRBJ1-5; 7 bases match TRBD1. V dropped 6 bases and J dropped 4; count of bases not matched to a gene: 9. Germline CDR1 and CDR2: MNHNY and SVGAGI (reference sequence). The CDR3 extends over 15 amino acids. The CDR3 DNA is TGTGCCAGCAGGGAGACAGGGAGTGGGAATCAGCCCCAGCATTTT. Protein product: CASRETGSGNQPQHF.

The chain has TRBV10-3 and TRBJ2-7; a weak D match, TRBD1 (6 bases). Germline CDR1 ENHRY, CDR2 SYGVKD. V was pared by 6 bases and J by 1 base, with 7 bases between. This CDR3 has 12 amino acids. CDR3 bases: TGTGCCATCAGCGGGACATCCTACGAGCAGTACTTC. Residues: CAISGTSYEQYF.

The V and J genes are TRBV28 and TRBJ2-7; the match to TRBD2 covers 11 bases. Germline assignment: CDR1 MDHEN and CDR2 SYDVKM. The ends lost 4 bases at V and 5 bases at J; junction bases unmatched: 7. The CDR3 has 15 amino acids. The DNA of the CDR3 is TGTGCCAGCAGTTCACCCGGGACTAGCGGCCACGAGCAGTACTTC. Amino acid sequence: CASSSPGTSGHEQYF. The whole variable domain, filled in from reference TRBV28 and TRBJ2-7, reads DVKVTQSSRYLVKRTGEKVFLECVQDMDHENMFWYRQDPGLGLRLIYFSYDVKMKEKGDIPEGYSVSREKKERFSLILESASTNQTSMYLCASSSPGTSGHEQYFGPGTRLTVT.

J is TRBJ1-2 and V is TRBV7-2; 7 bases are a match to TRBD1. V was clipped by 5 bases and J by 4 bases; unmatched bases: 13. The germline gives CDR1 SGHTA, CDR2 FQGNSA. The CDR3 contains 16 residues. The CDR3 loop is CASSPQGGTDGYGYTF. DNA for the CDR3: TGTGCCAGCAGCCCTCAGGGCGGGACAGATGGCTATGGCTACACCTTC.

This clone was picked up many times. DNA of the CDR3: TGTGCCAGCAGTTCATATAACGGTGGTTCACCCCTCCACTTT. Its protein product is CASSSYNGGSPLHF. The rearrangement joins TRBV6-6 to TRBJ1-6; D gene ambiguous. This CDR3 is 14 amino acids long. V was cut by 4 bases and J by 9 bases, with 13 bases left in between. In germline, CDR1 is MNHNY, CDR2 SVGAGI (reference sequence).

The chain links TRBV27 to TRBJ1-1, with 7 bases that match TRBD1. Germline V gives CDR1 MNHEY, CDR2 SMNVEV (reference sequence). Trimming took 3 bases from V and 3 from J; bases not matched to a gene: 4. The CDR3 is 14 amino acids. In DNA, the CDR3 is TGTGCCAGCAGTTTGTCCAGGGGGGACACTGAAGCTTTCTTT. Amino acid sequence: CASSLSRGDTEAFF.

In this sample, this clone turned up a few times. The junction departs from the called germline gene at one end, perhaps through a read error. CDR3 in amino acids: CASSSARIGSPVRF. The CDR3 DNA reads TGTGCCAGCAGTTCTGCTAGAATAGGATCTCCGGTTCGGTTC. The V and J genes are TRBV28 and TRBJ2-7; D not resolved. The CDR3 extends over 14 amino acids. CDR1 and CDR2 (germline): MDHEN, SYDVKM.

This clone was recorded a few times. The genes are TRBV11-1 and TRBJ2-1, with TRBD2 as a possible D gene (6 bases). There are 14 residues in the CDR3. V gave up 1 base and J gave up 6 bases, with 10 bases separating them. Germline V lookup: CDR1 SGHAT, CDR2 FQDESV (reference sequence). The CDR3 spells CASSLGPEGNEQFF. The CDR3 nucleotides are TGTGCCAGCAGCTTAGGCCCGGAGGGCAATGAGCAGTTCTTC.

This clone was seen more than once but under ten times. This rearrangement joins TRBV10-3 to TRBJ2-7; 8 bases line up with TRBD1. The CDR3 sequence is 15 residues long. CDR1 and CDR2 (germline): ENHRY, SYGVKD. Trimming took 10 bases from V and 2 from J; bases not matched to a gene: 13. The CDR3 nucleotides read TGTGCCACCCAGTCCGGGACAGGTCGACCCTACGAGCAGTACTTC. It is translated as CATQSGTGRPYEQYF.

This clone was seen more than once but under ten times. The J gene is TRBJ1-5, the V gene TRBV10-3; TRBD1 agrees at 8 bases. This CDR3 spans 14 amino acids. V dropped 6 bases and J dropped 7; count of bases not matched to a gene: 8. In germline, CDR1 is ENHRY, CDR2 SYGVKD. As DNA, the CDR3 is TGTGCCATCAGGGGGCAGGGGGCTGGACAGCCCCAGCATTTT. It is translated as CAIRGQGAGQPQHF.

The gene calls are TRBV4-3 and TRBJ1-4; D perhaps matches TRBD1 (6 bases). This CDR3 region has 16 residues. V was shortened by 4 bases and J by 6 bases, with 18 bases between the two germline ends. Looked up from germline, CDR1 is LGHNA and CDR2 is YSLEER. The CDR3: CASSLSRGGGDEKLFF. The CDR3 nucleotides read TGCGCCAGCAGCCTAAGCCGGGGGGGCGGGGATGAAAAACTGTTTTTT.